This TCR beta chain stems from a study of blood T cells in healthy people across ages. Study-wide results and caveats: Aged donors had fewer naive CD4+ cells and lower diversity than long-lived donors. Diversity estimates from one million T cells were considered underestimates.

Using a J-beta primer mix together with a sample-barcoded 5' primer, a second PCR was run for about 6 to 12 cycles. Via MiXCR, TCRdb re-called the 5' RACE reads, giving one row per CDR3 protein. The sample yields approximately 2,000,000 distinct CDR3 sequences, about two fifths seen once. The CDR3 contains 16 residues. The V gene's germline CDR1 is ENHRY and CDR2 SYGVKD. Between the trimmed V and J ends, which lost 4 bases and 1 base, there was a span of 15 bases. Isolated PBMCs totaled at least 7 million in each sample. This clonotype was seen only once. Antigen specificity is unknown. The sequence was obtained from a human donor in good health. The sequenced sample consisted of blood. This sequence joins TRBV10-3 and TRBJ2-3; D unresolved. In DNA, the CDR3 is TGTGCCATCAGTGCTGACCTGGCGGTAGGCACAGATACGCAGTATTTT. It specifies CAISADLAVGTDTQYF.